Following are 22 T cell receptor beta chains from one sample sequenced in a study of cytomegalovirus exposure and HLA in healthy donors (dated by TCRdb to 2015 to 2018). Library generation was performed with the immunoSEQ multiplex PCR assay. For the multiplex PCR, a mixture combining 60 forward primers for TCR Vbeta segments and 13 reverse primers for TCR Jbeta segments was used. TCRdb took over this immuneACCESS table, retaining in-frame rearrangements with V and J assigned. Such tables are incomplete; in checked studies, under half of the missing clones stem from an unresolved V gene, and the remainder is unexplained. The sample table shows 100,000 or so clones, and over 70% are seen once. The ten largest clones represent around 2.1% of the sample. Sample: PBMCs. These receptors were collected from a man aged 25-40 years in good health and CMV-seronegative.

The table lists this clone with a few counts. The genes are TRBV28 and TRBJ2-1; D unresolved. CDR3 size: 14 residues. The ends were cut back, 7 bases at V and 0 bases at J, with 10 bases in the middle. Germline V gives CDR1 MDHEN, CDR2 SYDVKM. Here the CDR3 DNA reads TGTGCCAGCACTTCAGGTAGCTCCTACAATGAGCAGTTCTTC. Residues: CASTSGSSYNEQFF.

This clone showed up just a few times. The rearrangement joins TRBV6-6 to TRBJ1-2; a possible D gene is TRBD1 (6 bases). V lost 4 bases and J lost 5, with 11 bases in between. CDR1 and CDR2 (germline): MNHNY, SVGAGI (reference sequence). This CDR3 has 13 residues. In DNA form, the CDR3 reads TGTGCCAGCAGTTCAGGGGCCGCTTATGGCTACACCTTC. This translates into CASSSGAAYGYTF.

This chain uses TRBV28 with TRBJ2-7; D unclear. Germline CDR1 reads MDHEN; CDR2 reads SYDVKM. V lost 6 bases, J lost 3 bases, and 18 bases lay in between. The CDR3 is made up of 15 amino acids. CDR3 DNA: TGTGCCAGCAGGCCCTACTCACGGAGCTACTACGAGCAGTACTTC. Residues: CASRPYSRSYYEQYF.

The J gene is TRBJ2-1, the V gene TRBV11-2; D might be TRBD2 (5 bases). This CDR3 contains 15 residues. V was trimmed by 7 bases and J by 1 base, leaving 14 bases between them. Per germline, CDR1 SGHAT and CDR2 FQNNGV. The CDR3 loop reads CASIPPGSSYNEQFF. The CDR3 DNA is TGTGCCAGCATTCCACCGGGATCATCCTACAATGAGCAGTTCTTC.

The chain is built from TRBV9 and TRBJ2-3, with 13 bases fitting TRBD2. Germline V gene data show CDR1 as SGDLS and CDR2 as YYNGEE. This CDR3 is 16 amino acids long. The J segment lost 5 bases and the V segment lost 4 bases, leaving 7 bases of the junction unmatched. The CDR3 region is CASSPPGLAGQDTQYF. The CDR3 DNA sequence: TGTGCCAGCAGCCCACCGGGACTAGCGGGACAAGATACGCAGTATTTT. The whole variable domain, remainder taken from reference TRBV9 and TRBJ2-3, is DSGVTQTPKHLITATGQRVTLRCSPRSGDLSVYWYQQSLDQGLQFLIQYYNGEERAKGNILERFSAQQFPDLHSELNLSSLELGDSALYFCASSPPGLAGQDTQYFGPGTRLTVL.

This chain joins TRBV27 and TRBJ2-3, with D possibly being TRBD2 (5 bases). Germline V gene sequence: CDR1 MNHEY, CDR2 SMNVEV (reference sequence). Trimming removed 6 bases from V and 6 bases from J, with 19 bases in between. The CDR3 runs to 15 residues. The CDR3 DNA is TGTGCCAGCAGACTAGGTAGTTCGAGTAAGGATACGCAGTATTTT. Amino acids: CASRLGSSSKDTQYF.

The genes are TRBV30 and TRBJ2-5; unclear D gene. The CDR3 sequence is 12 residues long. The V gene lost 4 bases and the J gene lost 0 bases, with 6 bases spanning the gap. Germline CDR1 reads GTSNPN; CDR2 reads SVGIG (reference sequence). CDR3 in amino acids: CAWTANQETQYF. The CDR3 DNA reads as TGTGCCTGGACTGCGAACCAAGAGACCCAGTACTTC.

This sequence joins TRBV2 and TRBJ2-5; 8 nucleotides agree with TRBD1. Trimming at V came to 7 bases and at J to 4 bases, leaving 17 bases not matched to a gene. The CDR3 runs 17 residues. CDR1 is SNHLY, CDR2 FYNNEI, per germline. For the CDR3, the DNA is TGTGCCAGCATGAGGGGTGCGGTCAGGGGGCGCACAGAGACCCAGTACTTC. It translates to CASMRGAVRGRTETQYF.

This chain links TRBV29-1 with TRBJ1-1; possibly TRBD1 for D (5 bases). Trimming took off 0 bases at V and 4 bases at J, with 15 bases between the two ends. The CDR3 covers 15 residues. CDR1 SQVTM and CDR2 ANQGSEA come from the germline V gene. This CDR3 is CSVEDRRGSGTEAFF. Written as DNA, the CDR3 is TGCAGCGTTGAAGATCGAAGGGGCTCAGGCACTGAAGCTTTCTTT.

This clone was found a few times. CDR3 protein: CAIQVGSETYEQYF. In DNA form, the CDR3 reads TGTGCCATCCAGGTCGGTAGCGAAACCTACGAGCAGTACTTC. The chain recombines TRBV10-3 with TRBJ2-7; D might be TRBD2 (5 bases). Trimming cost V 8 bases and J 2 bases, with 16 bases left between them. Germline-derived CDR1 and CDR2 are ENHRY and SYGVKD. The CDR3 has 14 residues.

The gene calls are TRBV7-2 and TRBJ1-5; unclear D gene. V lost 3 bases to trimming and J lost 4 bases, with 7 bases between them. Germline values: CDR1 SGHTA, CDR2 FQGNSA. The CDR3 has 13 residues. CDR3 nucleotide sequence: TGTGCCAGCAGCTTCACCCAGAATCAGCCCCAGCATTTT. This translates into CASSFTQNQPQHF.

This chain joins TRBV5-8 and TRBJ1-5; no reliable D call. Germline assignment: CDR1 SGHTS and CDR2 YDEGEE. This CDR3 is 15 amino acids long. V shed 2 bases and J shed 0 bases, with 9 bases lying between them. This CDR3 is CASSFSVYSNQPQHF. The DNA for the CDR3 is TGTGCCAGCAGCTTTTCAGTTTATAGCAATCAGCCCCAGCATTTT.

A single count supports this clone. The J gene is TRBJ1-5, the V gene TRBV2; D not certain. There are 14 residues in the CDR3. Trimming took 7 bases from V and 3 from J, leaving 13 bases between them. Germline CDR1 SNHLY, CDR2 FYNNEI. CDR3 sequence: CASNVGRHNQPQHF. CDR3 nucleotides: TGTGCCAGCAACGTAGGCAGGCACAATCAGCCCCAGCATTTT.

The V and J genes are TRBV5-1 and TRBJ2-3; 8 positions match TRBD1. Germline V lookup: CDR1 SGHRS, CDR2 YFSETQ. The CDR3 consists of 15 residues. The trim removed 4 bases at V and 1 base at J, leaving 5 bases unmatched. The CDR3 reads CASSPGQAGTDTQYF. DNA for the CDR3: TGCGCCAGCAGCCCGGGACAGGCTGGCACAGATACGCAGTATTTT.

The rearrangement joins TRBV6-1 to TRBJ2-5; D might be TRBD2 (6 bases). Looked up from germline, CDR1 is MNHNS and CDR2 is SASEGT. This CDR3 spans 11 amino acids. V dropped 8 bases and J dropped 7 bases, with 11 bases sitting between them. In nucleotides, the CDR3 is TGTGCCAGCGGGGGGAAAGGGACCCAGTACTTC. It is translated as CASGGKGTQYF.

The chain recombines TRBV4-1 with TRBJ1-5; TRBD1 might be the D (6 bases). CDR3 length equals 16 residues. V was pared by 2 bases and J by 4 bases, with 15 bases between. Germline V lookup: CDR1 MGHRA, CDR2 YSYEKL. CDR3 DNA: TGCGCCAGCAGCCAAATGGGGGCTACAGGGAATCAGCCCCAGCATTTT. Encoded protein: CASSQMGATGNQPQHF.

This chain's CDR3 is CASSSGQVNTEAFF. CDR3 nucleotides: TGCGCCAGCAGCTCGGGACAGGTGAACACTGAAGCTTTCTTT. The V gene is TRBV5-1, the J gene TRBJ1-1, with 8 bases matching TRBD1. The CDR3 length is 14 residues. Per germline, CDR1 SGHRS and CDR2 YFSETQ. V was pared by 3 bases and J by 0 bases, with 1 base of the junction left unmatched.

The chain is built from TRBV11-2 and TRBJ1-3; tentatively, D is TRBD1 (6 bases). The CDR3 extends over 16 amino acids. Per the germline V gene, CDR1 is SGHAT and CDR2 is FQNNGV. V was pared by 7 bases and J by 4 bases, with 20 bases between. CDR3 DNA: TGTGCCAGCACCCCTTTGGGGGCGCGGGGGGGAAACACCATATATTTT. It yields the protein CASTPLGARGGNTIYF.

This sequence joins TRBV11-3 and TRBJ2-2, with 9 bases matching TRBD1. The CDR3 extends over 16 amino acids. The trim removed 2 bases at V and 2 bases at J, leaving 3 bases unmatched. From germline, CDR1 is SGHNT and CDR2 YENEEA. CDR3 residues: CASSLTDRGNTGELFF. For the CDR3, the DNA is TGTGCCAGCAGCTTAACGGACAGGGGTAACACCGGGGAGCTGTTTTTT.

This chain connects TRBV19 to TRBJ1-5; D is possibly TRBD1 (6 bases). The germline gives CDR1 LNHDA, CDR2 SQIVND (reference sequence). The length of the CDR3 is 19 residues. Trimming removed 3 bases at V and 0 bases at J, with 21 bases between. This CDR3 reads CASSISTFGGANSNQPQHF. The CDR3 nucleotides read TGTGCCAGTAGTATCTCGACATTTGGGGGGGCGAATAGCAATCAGCCCCAGCATTTT.

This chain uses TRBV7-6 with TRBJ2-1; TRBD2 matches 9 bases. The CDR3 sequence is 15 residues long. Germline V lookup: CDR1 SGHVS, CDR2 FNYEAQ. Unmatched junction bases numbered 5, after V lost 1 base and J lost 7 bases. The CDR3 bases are TGTGCCAGCAGCTTAGGGGCTAGCGGGGTGAATGAGCAGTTCTTC. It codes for CASSLGASGVNEQFF.

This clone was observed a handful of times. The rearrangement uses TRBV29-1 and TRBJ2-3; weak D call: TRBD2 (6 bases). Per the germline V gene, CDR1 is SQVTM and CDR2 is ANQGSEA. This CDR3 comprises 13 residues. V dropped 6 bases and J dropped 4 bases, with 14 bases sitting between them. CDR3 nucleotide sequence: TGCAGCGTAAATGTCGGCGGGGCAGATACGCAGTATTTT. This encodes CSVNVGGADTQYF.